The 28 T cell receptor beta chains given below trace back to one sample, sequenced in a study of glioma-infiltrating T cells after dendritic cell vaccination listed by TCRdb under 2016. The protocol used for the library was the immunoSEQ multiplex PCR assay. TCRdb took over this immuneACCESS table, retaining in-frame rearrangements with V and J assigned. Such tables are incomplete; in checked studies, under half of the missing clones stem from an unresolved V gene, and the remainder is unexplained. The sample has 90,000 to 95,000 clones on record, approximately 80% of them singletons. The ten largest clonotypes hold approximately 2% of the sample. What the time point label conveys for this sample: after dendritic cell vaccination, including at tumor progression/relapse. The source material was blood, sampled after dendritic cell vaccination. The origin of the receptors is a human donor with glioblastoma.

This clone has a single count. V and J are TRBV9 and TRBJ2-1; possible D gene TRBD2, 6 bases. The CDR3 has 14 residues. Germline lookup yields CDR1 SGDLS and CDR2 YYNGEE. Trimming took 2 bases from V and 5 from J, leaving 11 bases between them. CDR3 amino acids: CASSVSSANNEQFF. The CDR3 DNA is TGTGCCAGCAGCGTGTCTAGCGCCAACAATGAGCAGTTCTTC.

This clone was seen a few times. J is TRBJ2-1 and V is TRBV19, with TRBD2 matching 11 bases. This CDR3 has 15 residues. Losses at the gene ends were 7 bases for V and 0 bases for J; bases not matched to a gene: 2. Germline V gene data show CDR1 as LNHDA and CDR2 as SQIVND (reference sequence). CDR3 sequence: CASMGLAASYNEQFF. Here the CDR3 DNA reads TGTGCCAGTATGGGACTAGCGGCCTCCTACAATGAGCAGTTCTTC.

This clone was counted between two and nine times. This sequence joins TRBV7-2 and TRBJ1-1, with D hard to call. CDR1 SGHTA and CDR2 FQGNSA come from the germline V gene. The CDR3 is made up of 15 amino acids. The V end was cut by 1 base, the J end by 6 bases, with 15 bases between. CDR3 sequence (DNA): TGTGCCAGCAGCTTAGACGCGCCCTCCGTGGCTGAAGCTTTCTTT. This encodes CASSLDAPSVAEAFF.

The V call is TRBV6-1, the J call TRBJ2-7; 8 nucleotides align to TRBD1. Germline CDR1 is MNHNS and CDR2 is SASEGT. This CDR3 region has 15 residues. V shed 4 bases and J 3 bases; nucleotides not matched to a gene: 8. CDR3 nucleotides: TGTGCCAGCAGTGGCCTGGGACAGGACCGCTACGAGCAGTACTTC. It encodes CASSGLGQDRYEQYF.

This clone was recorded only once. The CDR3 reads CASSIGPGQSYGYTF. DNA of the CDR3: TGTGCCAGTAGTATAGGTCCGGGACAGTCTTATGGCTACACCTTC. The chain links TRBV19 to TRBJ1-2, with 7 bases that match TRBD1. V gave up 1 base and J gave up 5 bases; unmatched junction bases: 7. This CDR3 is 15 amino acids long. CDR1 and CDR2 (germline): LNHDA, SQIVND (reference sequence).

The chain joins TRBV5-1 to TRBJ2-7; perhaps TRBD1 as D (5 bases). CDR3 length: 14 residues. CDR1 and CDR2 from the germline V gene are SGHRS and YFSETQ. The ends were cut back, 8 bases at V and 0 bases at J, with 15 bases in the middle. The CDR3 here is CASKETVSSYEQYF. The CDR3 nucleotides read TGCGCCAGTAAAGAGACAGTTAGCTCCTACGAGCAGTACTTC. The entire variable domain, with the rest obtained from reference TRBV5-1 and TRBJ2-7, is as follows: KAGVTQTPRYLIKTRGQQVTLSCSPISGHRSVSWYQQTPGQGLQFLFEYFSETQRNKGNFPGRFSGRQFSNSRSEMNVSTLELGDSALYLCASKETVSSYEQYFGPGTRLTVT.

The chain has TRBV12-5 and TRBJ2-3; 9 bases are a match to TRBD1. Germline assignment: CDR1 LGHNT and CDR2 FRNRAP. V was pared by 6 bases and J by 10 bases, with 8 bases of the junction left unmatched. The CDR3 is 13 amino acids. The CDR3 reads CASGPGTGWAQYF. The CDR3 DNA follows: TGTGCTAGTGGCCCCGGGACAGGGTGGGCGCAGTATTTT.

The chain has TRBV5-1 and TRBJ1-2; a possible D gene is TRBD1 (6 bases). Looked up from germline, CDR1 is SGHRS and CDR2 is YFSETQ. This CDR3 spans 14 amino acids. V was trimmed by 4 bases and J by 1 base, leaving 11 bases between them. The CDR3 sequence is CASSAGDVNYGYTF. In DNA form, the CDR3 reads TGCGCCAGCAGCGCAGGGGACGTTAACTATGGCTACACCTTC.

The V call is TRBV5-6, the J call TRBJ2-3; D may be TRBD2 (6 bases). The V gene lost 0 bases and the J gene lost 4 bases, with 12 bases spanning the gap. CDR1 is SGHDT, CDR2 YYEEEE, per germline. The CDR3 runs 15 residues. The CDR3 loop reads CASSLVHGSPDTQYF. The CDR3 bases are TGTGCCAGCAGCTTGGTCCACGGGAGCCCAGATACGCAGTATTTT. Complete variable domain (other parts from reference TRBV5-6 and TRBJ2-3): DAGVTQSPTHLIKTRGQQVTLRCSPKSGHDTVSWYQQALGQGPQFIFQYYEEEERQRGNFPDRFSGHQFPNYSSELNVNALLLGDSALYLCASSLVHGSPDTQYFGPGTRLTVL.

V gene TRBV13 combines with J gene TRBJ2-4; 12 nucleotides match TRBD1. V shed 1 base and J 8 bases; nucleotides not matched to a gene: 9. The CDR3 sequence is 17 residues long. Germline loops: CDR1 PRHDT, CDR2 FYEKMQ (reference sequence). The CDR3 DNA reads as TGTGCCAGCAGCTTAGCGGGGACAGGGGGCGCGGGAGACATTCAGTACTTC. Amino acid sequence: CASSLAGTGGAGDIQYF.

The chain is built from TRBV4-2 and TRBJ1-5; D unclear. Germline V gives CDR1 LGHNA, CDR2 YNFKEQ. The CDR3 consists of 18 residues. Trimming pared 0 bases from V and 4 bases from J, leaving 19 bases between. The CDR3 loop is CASSQDKAAWGENQPQHF. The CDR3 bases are TGTGCCAGCAGCCAAGATAAGGCAGCGTGGGGAGAGAATCAGCCCCAGCATTTT.

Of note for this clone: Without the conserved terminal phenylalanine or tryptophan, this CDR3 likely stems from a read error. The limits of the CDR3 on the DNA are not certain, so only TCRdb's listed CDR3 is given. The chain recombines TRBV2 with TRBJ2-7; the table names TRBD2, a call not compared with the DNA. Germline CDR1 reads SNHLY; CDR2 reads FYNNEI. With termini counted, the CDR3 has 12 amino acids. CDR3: CASSVRGGGPWL.

In DNA, the CDR3 is TGTGCCAGTAGCTCAGGGGGCGCTGGGGCCAACGTCCTGACTTTC. It codes for CASSSGGAGANVLTF. The chain is built from TRBV19 and TRBJ2-6; 8 nucleotides match TRBD1. The J segment lost 2 bases and the V segment lost 6 bases, leaving 3 bases of the junction unmatched. The CDR3 totals 15 residues. CDR1 is LNHDA, CDR2 SQIVND, per germline (reference sequence). The full variable domain, its missing parts supplied by reference TRBV19 and TRBJ2-6, is DGGITQSPKYLFRKEGQNVTLSCEQNLNHDAMYWYRQDPGQGLRLIYYSQIVNDFQKGDIAEGYSVSREKKESFPLTVTSAQKNPTAFYLCASSSGGAGANVLTFGAGSRLTVL.

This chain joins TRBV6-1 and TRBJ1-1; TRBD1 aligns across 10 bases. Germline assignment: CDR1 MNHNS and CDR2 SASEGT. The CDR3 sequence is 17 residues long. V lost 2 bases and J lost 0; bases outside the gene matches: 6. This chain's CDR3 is CASSERRGTGVNTEAFF. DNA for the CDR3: TGTGCCAGCAGTGAAAGGAGGGGGACAGGGGTGAACACTGAAGCTTTCTTT.

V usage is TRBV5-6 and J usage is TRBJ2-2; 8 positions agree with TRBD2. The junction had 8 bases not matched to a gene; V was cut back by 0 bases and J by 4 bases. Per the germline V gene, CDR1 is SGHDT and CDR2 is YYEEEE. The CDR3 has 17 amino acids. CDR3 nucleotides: TGTGCCAGCAGCTTGGTCGGGTTAGCGGGGACCACCGGGGAGCTGTTTTTT. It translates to CASSLVGLAGTTGELFF.

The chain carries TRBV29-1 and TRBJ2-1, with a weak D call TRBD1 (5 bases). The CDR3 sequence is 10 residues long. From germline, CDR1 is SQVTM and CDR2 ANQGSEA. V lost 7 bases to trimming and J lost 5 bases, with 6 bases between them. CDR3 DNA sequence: TGCAGCGGCAGGGACAATGAGCAGTTCTTC. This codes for CSGRDNEQFF.

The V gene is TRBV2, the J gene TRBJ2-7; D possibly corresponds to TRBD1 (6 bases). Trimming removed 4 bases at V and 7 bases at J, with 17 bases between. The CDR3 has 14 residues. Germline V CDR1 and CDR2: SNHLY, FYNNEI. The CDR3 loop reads CASSAGTGLYEQYF. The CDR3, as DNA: TGTGCCAGCAGTGCAGGTACAGGGTTGTATGAGCAGTACTTC.

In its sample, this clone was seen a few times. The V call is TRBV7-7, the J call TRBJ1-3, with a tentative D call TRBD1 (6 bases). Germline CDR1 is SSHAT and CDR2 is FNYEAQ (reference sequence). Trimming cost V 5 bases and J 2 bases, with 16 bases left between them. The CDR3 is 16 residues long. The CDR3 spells CASSPGGGGTGNTIYF. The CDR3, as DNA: TGTGCCAGCAGCCCTGGGGGGGGCGGGACTGGAAACACCATATATTTT.

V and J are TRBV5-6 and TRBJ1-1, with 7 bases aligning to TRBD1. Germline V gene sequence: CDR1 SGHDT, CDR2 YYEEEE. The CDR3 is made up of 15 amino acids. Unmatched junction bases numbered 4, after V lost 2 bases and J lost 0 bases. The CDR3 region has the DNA TGTGCCAGCAGCTTTTACCAGGGGGTGAACACTGAAGCTTTCTTT. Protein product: CASSFYQGVNTEAFF. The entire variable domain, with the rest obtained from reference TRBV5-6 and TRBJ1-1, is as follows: DAGVTQSPTHLIKTRGQQVTLRCSPKSGHDTVSWYQQALGQGPQFIFQYYEEEERQRGNFPDRFSGHQFPNYSSELNVNALLLGDSALYLCASSFYQGVNTEAFFGQGTRLTVV.

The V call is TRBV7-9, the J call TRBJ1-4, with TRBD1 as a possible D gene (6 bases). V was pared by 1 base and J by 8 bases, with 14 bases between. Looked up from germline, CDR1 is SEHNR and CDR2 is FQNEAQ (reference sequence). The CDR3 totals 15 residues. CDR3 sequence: CASSLGGGHEEKLFF. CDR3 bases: TGTGCCAGCAGCTTAGGGGGGGGGCACGAGGAAAAACTGTTTTTT.

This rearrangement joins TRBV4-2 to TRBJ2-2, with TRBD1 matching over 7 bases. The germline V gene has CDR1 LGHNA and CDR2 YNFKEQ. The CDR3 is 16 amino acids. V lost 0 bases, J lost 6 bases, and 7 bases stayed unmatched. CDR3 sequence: CASSQDGTVRPGELFF. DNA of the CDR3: TGTGCCAGCAGCCAAGATGGGACAGTACGTCCCGGGGAGCTGTTTTTT.

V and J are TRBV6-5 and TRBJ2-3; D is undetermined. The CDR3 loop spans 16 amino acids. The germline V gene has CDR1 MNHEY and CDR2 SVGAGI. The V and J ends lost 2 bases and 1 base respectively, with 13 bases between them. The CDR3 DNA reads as TGTGCCAGCAGTTACGGTTACTCTACAGGCACAGATACGCAGTATTTT. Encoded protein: CASSYGYSTGTDTQYF.

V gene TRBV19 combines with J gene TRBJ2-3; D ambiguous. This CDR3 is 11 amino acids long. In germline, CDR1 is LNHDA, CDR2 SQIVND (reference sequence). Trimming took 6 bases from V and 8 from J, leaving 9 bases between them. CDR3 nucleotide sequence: TGTGCCAGTAGATGGAGTGTTACGCAGTATTTT. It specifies CASRWSVTQYF.

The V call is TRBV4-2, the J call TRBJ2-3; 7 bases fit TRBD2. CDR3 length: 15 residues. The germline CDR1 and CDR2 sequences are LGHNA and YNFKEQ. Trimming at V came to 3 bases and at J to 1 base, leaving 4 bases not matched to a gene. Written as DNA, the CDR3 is TGTGCCAGCAGCCAGGGGGGACTACGCACAGATACGCAGTATTTT. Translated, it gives CASSQGGLRTDTQYF.

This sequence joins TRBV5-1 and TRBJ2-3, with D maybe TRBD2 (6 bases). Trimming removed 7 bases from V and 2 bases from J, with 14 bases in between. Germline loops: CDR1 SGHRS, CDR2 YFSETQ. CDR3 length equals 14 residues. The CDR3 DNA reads TGCGCCAGCGCCCGGGGGAGTTACACAGATACGCAGTATTTT. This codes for CASARGSYTDTQYF.

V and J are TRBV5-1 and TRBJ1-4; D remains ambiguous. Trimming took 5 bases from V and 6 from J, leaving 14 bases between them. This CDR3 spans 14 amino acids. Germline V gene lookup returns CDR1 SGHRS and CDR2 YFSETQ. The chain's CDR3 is CASRRTPGDEKLFF. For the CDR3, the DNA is TGCGCCAGCAGACGGACGCCCGGGGATGAAAAACTGTTTTTT.

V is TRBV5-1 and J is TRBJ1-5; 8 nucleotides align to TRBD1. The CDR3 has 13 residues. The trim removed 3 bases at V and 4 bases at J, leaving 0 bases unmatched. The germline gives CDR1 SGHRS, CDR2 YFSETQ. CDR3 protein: CASSWDRNQPQHF. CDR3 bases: TGCGCCAGCAGCTGGGACAGGAATCAGCCCCAGCATTTT.

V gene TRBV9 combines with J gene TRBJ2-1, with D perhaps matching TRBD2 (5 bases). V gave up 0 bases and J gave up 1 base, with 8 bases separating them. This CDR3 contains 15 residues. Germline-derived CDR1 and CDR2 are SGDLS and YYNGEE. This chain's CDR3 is CASSVGELSYNEQFF. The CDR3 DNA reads TGTGCCAGCAGCGTAGGGGAGTTGTCCTACAATGAGCAGTTCTTC.